The 18 T cell receptor beta chains reported below all come from one sample, sequenced in a study of tumor-infiltrating lymphocytes in oesophageal squamous cell carcinoma. Each CDR3 protein is one row after TCRdb ran MiXCR on the PCR reads. Of about 12,000 distinct CDR3 sequences listed, about 54% are singletons. The sample was esophageal tumor tissue. These receptors originate from a female donor with esophageal squamous cell carcinoma.

J is TRBJ2-1 and V is TRBV7-4, with 8 nucleotides matching TRBD2. J lost 6 bases, V lost 5 bases, and 12 bases had no gene match. Looked up from germline, CDR1 is SGHVT and CDR2 is SQSDAQ. CDR3 length: 16 amino acids. The CDR3 loop is CASSTGLSGSGNEQFF. The CDR3, as DNA: TGTGCCAGCAGCACAGGTCTGAGCGGGAGCGGCAATGAGCAGTTCTTC.

A few counts support this clonotype. This clone may be a read error of a much larger clone one base away. The chain couples TRBV11-3 to TRBJ2-1; TRBD2 matches 9 bases. The J call may be wrong; the DNA end is better matched by TRBJ2-7. This CDR3 has 16 amino acids. The V gene's germline CDR1 is SGHNT and CDR2 YENEEA. The CDR3 protein is CASSPGFTAGGNEQYF. DNA for the CDR3: TGTGCCAGCAGCCCCGGGTTCACAGCGGGGGGTAATGAGCAGTACTTC.

This clonotype was counted ten times or more. This could be a read error, since a much larger clone is one nucleotide away. The V gene is TRBV10-3, the J gene TRBJ2-5; tentative D call: TRBD1 (6 bases). The CDR3 length is 15 residues. The germline V gene has CDR1 ENHRY and CDR2 SYGVKD. Trimming removed 6 bases at V and 11 bases at J, with 25 bases between. The CDR3 DNA sequence: TGTGCCATCAGCTCAGGCTGGACAGCCTTCAATGAGCAGTACTTC. It translates to CAISSGWTAFNEQYF.

By sample share, this clonotype is medium-sized. This chain joins TRBV10-3 and TRBJ1-1; no firm D call. Per germline, CDR1 ENHRY and CDR2 SYGVKD. CDR3 size: 14 residues. Trimming pared 0 bases from V and 1 base from J, leaving 6 bases between. The DNA of the CDR3 is TGTGCCATCAGTGAGTCGACACCGAACACTGAAGCTTTCTTT. This encodes CAISESTPNTEAFF.

This clonotype was seen at least ten times. The V gene is TRBV27, the J gene TRBJ2-5; D ambiguous. CDR3 length equals 11 residues. Germline CDR1 is MNHEY and CDR2 is SMNVEV (reference sequence). V was cut by 6 bases and J by 11 bases, with 13 bases left in between. The CDR3 DNA reads as TGTGCCAGCAGGATTTACCATGAGCAGTACTTC. Translating it yields CASRIYHEQYF.

The rearrangement links TRBV28 to TRBJ2-3; 10 bases map to TRBD1. CDR1 is MDHEN, CDR2 SYDVKM, per germline. The CDR3 runs to 14 residues. The J segment lost 6 bases and the V segment lost 5 bases, leaving 5 bases of the junction unmatched. CDR3 loop: CASSPTGGEDTQYF. CDR3 sequence (DNA): TGTGCCAGCAGTCCGACAGGGGGCGAGGATACGCAGTATTTT.

The chain links TRBV7-2 to TRBJ2-1; maybe TRBD2 (5 bases). The CDR3 spans 13 residues. Germline V CDR1 and CDR2: SGHTA, FQGNSA. The ends were cut back, 0 bases at V and 10 bases at J, with 10 bases in the middle. The CDR3 reads CASSLARELEQFF. The CDR3 coding sequence is TGTGCCAGCAGCTTAGCGAGGGAACTAGAGCAGTTCTTC.

This CDR3 reads CASTNLRRGFFNEQYF. For the CDR3, the DNA is TGTGCCAGCACCAACCTCCGCCGAGGATTCTTCAATGAGCAGTACTTC. This chain uses TRBV5-6 with TRBJ2-1; D gene ambiguous. Gene TRBJ2-7 matches the end of the DNA better, so the J call may be wrong. CDR1 SGHDT and CDR2 YYEEEE come from the germline V gene. The CDR3 spans 16 residues.

The V call is TRBV12-3 or TRBV12-4, the J call TRBJ2-5; 13 bases map to TRBD2. The DNA matches TRBJ2-1 better at its end, which makes the J call doubtful. The CDR3 has 14 residues. As DNA, the CDR3 is TGTGCCAGCAGTTGGACTAGCGGGGGCTACGAGCAGTTCTTC. This codes for CASSWTSGGYEQFF.

The chain is built from TRBV7-9 and TRBJ2-1; 10 bases are a match to TRBD1. Per the germline V gene, CDR1 is SEHNR and CDR2 is FQNEAQ (reference sequence). V dropped 5 bases and J dropped 4; count of bases not matched to a gene: 2. This CDR3 is 14 amino acids long. CDR3: CASSTGQGYNEQFF. CDR3 DNA sequence: TGTGCCAGCAGCACGGGACAGGGGTACAATGAGCAGTTCTTC.

This clonotype was recorded only once. CDR3: CASMASGQETQYF. In DNA, the CDR3 is TGTGCCAGCATGGCTAGCGGCCAAGAGACCCAGTACTTC. The rearrangement uses TRBV6-5 and TRBJ2-5; 7 nucleotides line up with TRBD2. The CDR3 length is 13 residues. The ends lost 7 bases at V and 1 base at J; junction bases unmatched: 3. Germline loops: CDR1 MNHEY, CDR2 SVGAGI.

The V call is TRBV6-8, the J call TRBJ2-1; 10 bases agree with TRBD2. V was clipped by 10 bases and J by 4 bases; unmatched bases: 7. In germline, CDR1 is MNHGY, CDR2 SAAAGT. The CDR3 length is 14 residues. The CDR3 spells CAISPSGGYNEQFF. The CDR3 DNA reads as TGTGCCATTTCTCCTAGCGGGGGTTACAATGAGCAGTTCTTC.

This clonotype has a single count. Since a much larger clone is just one base distant, this may be a read error. The chain couples TRBV7-2 to TRBJ2-5; 10 nucleotides agree with TRBD2. The J call may not be correct, given that the DNA end is closer to TRBJ2-1. CDR1 is SGHTA, CDR2 FQGNSA, per germline. This CDR3 is built from 15 residues. CDR3 residues: CASSLGVAGGYEQFF. CDR3 sequence (DNA): TGTGCCAGCAGCCTTGGGGTAGCGGGGGGTTACGAGCAGTTCTTC.

V gene TRBV7-9 combines with J gene TRBJ2-1, with 7 bases fitting TRBD2. CDR1 and CDR2 (germline): SEHNR, FQNEAQ (reference sequence). V trimming: 8 bases; J trimming: 9 bases; junction bases outside the gene matches: 13. The CDR3 consists of 14 residues. The CDR3 sequence is CASSLGEGLGEQFF. The CDR3 DNA is TGTGCCAGCTCACTAGGGGAGGGATTAGGTGAGCAGTTCTTC.

The genes are TRBV7-6 and TRBJ2-3; 7 bases map to TRBD1. Trimming cost V 5 bases and J 1 base; bases outside gene matches: 3. This CDR3 has 14 amino acids. The germline CDR1 and CDR2 sequences are SGHVS and FNYEAQ. CDR3 protein: CASSQGQRTDTQYF. The CDR3 coding sequence is TGTGCCAGCAGCCAGGGACAGCGCACAGATACGCAGTATTTT.

This clonotype came up once. The chain joins TRBV29-1 to TRBJ2-5; D not certain. In germline, CDR1 is SQVTM, CDR2 ANQGSEA. The V gene lost 3 bases and the J gene lost 2 bases, with 7 bases spanning the gap. The CDR3 totals 12 residues. CDR3 coding DNA: TGCAGCGTTGACAGGCGGCAAGAGACCCAGTACTTC. Translated: CSVDRRQETQYF.

The rearrangement joins TRBV7-9 to TRBJ2-3; no firm D call. The CDR3 runs 15 residues. Germline assignment: CDR1 SEHNR and CDR2 FQNEAQ (reference sequence). Trimming pared 5 bases from V and 0 bases from J, leaving 12 bases between. Written as DNA, the CDR3 is TGTGCCAGCAGCCAACTTGCAATCAGCACAGATACGCAGTATTTT. Protein: CASSQLAISTDTQYF.

Note on this clonotype: A single base separates this from a much larger clone, so it may be a read error. V usage is TRBV7-9 and J usage is TRBJ2-1; D remains unclear. The tail of the sequence fits TRBJ2-5 better, so the J call may be wrong. Germline loops: CDR1 SEHNR, CDR2 FQNEAQ (reference sequence). The CDR3 sequence is 13 residues long. The CDR3 nucleotides read TGTGCCAGCAGCTTAGTAAGCAGGGAGACCCAGTACTTC. Protein sequence: CASSLVSRETQYF.